The rows below give T cell receptor beta chains drawn from one sample of a study of T-cell reconstitution after alpha-beta-depleted transplantation in children. TCRdb re-called the PCR reads with MiXCR, one entry per CDR3 protein. The sample consists of 400,000 to 500,000 distinct CDR3 sequences, 11% of them appearing once. The sample here was PBMCs from the stem cell graft donor, taken from the stem cell graft. The receptors were gathered from a human donor who donated a stem cell graft to a child with acute myeloid leukemia. Both conserved end residues are part of each CDR3. The order of the fields is V gene, CDR3 length, J gene, clone size, D gene, CDR3 protein, CDR3 DNA. A D gene is named only where the DNA matches it firmly. Size is stated for part of the rows, as once, few or many counts, or as a class when the clone is expanded.

v_gene: TRBV20-1
len: 17
j_gene: TRBJ1-5
abundance: NA
d_gene: NA
CDR3aa: CSARDWAAPGSNQPQHF
CDR3nt: TGCAGTGCTAGAGATTGGGCCGCCCCAGGTAGCAATCAGCCCCAGCATTTT

v_gene: TRBV6-1
len: 15
j_gene: TRBJ2-7
abundance: few
d_gene: TRBD2
CDR3aa: CASQWPSGSAHEQYF
CDR3nt: TGTGCCAGCCAGTGGCCTAGCGGGAGTGCCCACGAGCAGTACTTC

v_gene: TRBV6-2/TRBV6-3
len: 14
j_gene: TRBJ2-1
abundance: few
d_gene: TRBD2
CDR3aa: CASSYATSGNEQFF
CDR3nt: TGTGCCAGCAGTTACGCGACTAGCGGCAATGAGCAGTTCTTC

v_gene: TRBV30
len: 13
j_gene: TRBJ1-1
abundance: NA
d_gene: NA
CDR3aa: CALTLGRQGEAFF
CDR3nt: TGTGCCTTAACCTTAGGCAGGCAGGGTGAAGCTTTCTTT

v_gene: TRBV2
len: 14
j_gene: TRBJ2-7
abundance: NA
d_gene: TRBD2
CDR3aa: CASSETSGRNEQYF
CDR3nt: TGTGCCAGCAGTGAGACTAGCGGGAGGAACGAGCAGTACTTC

v_gene: TRBV15
len: 16
j_gene: TRBJ2-3
abundance: few
d_gene: TRBD2
CDR3aa: CATSSGGTSGANTQYF
CDR3nt: TGTGCCACCAGCAGTGGAGGGACTAGCGGGGCGAATACGCAGTATTTT

v_gene: TRBV3-1
len: 13
j_gene: TRBJ1-6
abundance: NA
d_gene: TRBD1
CDR3aa: CASTGGYNSPLHF
CDR3nt: TGTGCCAGCACAGGGGGCTATAATTCACCCCTCCACTTT

v_gene: TRBV20-1
len: 15
j_gene: TRBJ2-4
abundance: NA
d_gene: NA
CDR3aa: CSAPSPTGAKNIQYF
CDR3nt: TGCAGTGCTCCCTCCCCAACAGGAGCCAAAAACATTCAGTACTTC

v_gene: TRBV20-1
len: 15
j_gene: TRBJ2-5
abundance: NA
d_gene: NA
CDR3aa: CSARDSVIGTETQYF
CDR3nt: TGCAGTGCTAGAGATTCAGTTATCGGGACGGAGACCCAGTACTTC

v_gene: TRBV29-1
len: 14
j_gene: TRBJ1-4
abundance: NA
d_gene: NA
CDR3aa: CSVDMGPDNEKLFF
CDR3nt: TGCAGCGTTGACATGGGGCCAGACAATGAAAAACTGTTTTTT

v_gene: TRBV5-1
len: 17
j_gene: TRBJ2-3
abundance: few
d_gene: TRBD2
CDR3aa: CASSFGLAGGHTDTQYF
CDR3nt: TGCGCCAGCAGCTTCGGACTAGCGGGAGGACACACAGATACGCAGTATTTT

v_gene: TRBV5-1
len: 15
j_gene: TRBJ1-1
abundance: many
d_gene: TRBD1
CDR3aa: CASSPGRDRVTEAFF
CDR3nt: TGCGCCAGCAGCCCTGGCCGGGACAGGGTGACTGAAGCTTTCTTT

v_gene: TRBV27
len: 14
j_gene: TRBJ1-2
abundance: NA
d_gene: NA
CDR3aa: CASSTKWASYGYTF
CDR3nt: TGTGCCAGCAGTACCAAATGGGCCTCCTATGGCTACACCTTC

v_gene: TRBV5-1
len: 15
j_gene: TRBJ2-2
abundance: many
d_gene: NA
CDR3aa: CASSSGHLNTGELFF
CDR3nt: TGCGCCAGCAGCTCGGGACACCTGAACACCGGGGAGCTGTTTTTT

v_gene: TRBV2
len: 18
j_gene: TRBJ2-2
abundance: NA
d_gene: TRBD1
CDR3aa: CASEPGTGGGPNTGELFF
CDR3nt: TGTGCCAGCGAACCGGGGACAGGGGGCGGACCGAACACCGGGGAGCTGTTTTTT

v_gene: TRBV7-7
len: 12
j_gene: TRBJ2-7
abundance: NA
d_gene: NA
CDR3aa: CASSKVGGEQYF
CDR3nt: TGTGCTAGCAGCAAAGTGGGTGGAGAGCAGTACTTC

v_gene: TRBV29-1
len: 12
j_gene: TRBJ1-2
abundance: few
d_gene: NA
CDR3aa: CSVEDPQGGYTF
CDR3nt: TGCAGCGTTGAAGATCCGCAGGGAGGCTACACCTTC

v_gene: TRBV12-5
len: 15
j_gene: TRBJ2-5
abundance: NA
d_gene: NA
CDR3aa: CASGSSGGLSETQYF
CDR3nt: TGTGCTAGTGGTTCTTCGGGCGGGTTGTCAGAGACCCAGTACTTC

v_gene: TRBV10-2
len: 15
j_gene: TRBJ1-4
abundance: few
d_gene: NA
CDR3aa: CASSEFRGANEKLFF
CDR3nt: TGCGCCAGCAGTGAGTTCCGGGGCGCGAATGAAAAACTGTTTTTT

v_gene: TRBV20-1
len: 14
j_gene: TRBJ2-1
abundance: few
d_gene: NA
CDR3aa: CSAALWDPYNEQFF
CDR3nt: TGCAGTGCTGCCTTATGGGACCCCTACAATGAGCAGTTCTTC

v_gene: TRBV7-9
len: 13
j_gene: TRBJ2-2
abundance: many
d_gene: NA
CDR3aa: CASSSGPLGELFF
CDR3nt: TGTGCCAGCAGCTCGGGGCCCCTCGGGGAGCTGTTTTTT

v_gene: TRBV19
len: 17
j_gene: TRBJ1-1
abundance: NA
d_gene: TRBD1
CDR3aa: CASSRQTGGTMNTEAFF
CDR3nt: TGTGCCAGTAGTCGCCAGACAGGGGGAACAATGAACACTGAAGCTTTCTTT

v_gene: TRBV20-1
len: 15
j_gene: TRBJ2-3
abundance: few
d_gene: NA
CDR3aa: CSASLGETSTDTQYF
CDR3nt: TGCAGTGCTAGTTTAGGAGAAACTAGCACAGATACGCAGTATTTT

v_gene: TRBV7-8
len: 15
j_gene: TRBJ2-5
abundance: few
d_gene: TRBD2
CDR3aa: CASSRLAGYQETQYF
CDR3nt: TGTGCCAGCAGTCGACTAGCGGGGTACCAAGAGACCCAGTACTTC

v_gene: TRBV10-2
len: 14
j_gene: TRBJ1-5
abundance: NA
d_gene: NA
CDR3aa: CASTNGDSNQPQHF
CDR3nt: TGCGCCAGCACCAATGGCGACAGCAATCAGCCCCAGCATTTT

v_gene: TRBV5-1
len: 13
j_gene: TRBJ1-2
abundance: many
d_gene: NA
CDR3aa: CASSLEILSGYTF
CDR3nt: TGCGCCAGCAGCTTGGAAATTTTAAGTGGCTACACCTTC

v_gene: TRBV5-1
len: 15
j_gene: TRBJ2-3
abundance: few
d_gene: TRBD1
CDR3aa: CASGPRQGNTDTQYF
CDR3nt: TGCGCCAGCGGTCCACGACAGGGAAACACAGATACGCAGTATTTT

v_gene: TRBV5-1
len: 17
j_gene: TRBJ1-5
abundance: many
d_gene: TRBD1
CDR3aa: CASSLNSGGSSNQPQHF
CDR3nt: TGCGCCAGCAGCTTAAATTCAGGGGGATCGAGCAATCAGCCCCAGCATTTT

v_gene: TRBV5-4
len: 12
j_gene: TRBJ2-4
abundance: NA
d_gene: TRBD1
CDR3aa: CASSRDRDIQYF
CDR3nt: TGTGCCAGCAGCCGGGACAGGGACATTCAGTACTTC

v_gene: TRBV3-1
len: 15
j_gene: TRBJ2-2
abundance: NA
d_gene: NA
CDR3aa: CASSQDTRASGELFF
CDR3nt: TGTGCCAGCAGCCAAGATACCAGAGCGTCCGGGGAGCTGTTTTTT

v_gene: TRBV4-1
len: 15
j_gene: TRBJ2-7
abundance: few
d_gene: NA
CDR3aa: CASSQQGERSYEQYF
CDR3nt: TGCGCCAGCAGCCAACAGGGTGAACGCTCCTACGAGCAGTACTTC

v_gene: TRBV29-1
len: 13
j_gene: TRBJ2-1
abundance: many
d_gene: TRBD2
CDR3aa: CSVLRGGTDEQFF
CDR3nt: TGCAGCGTTTTGCGGGGGGGCACCGATGAGCAGTTCTTC

v_gene: TRBV5-1
len: 17
j_gene: TRBJ2-2
abundance: NA
d_gene: NA
CDR3aa: CASSANVPGLSSGELFF
CDR3nt: TGCGCCAGCAGCGCCAATGTACCGGGACTGTCTTCCGGGGAGCTGTTTTTT

v_gene: TRBV7-3
len: 16
j_gene: TRBJ2-2
abundance: few
d_gene: NA
CDR3aa: CASSQAEPWETGELFF
CDR3nt: TGTGCCAGCAGCCAGGCGGAGCCTTGGGAAACCGGGGAGCTGTTTTTT

v_gene: TRBV30
len: 14
j_gene: TRBJ2-4
abundance: NA
d_gene: NA
CDR3aa: CAWSATGPPNIQYF
CDR3nt: TGTGCCTGGAGTGCAACGGGACCACCCAACATTCAGTACTTC

v_gene: TRBV9
len: 14
j_gene: TRBJ1-4
abundance: few
d_gene: NA
CDR3aa: CASSPRAANEKLFF
CDR3nt: TGTGCCAGCAGCCCAAGGGCGGCTAATGAAAAACTGTTTTTT

v_gene: TRBV3-1
len: 15
j_gene: TRBJ2-5
abundance: NA
d_gene: TRBD2
CDR3aa: CASSQDWTSGKTQYF
CDR3nt: TGTGCCAGCAGCCAAGATTGGACTAGCGGGAAGACCCAGTACTTC

v_gene: TRBV15
len: 13
j_gene: TRBJ2-7
abundance: few
d_gene: NA
CDR3aa: CATSRSRVREQYF
CDR3nt: TGTGCCACCAGCAGAAGCAGGGTTAGGGAGCAGTACTTC

v_gene: TRBV9
len: 13
j_gene: TRBJ2-2
abundance: few
d_gene: NA
CDR3aa: CASRGVYTGELFF
CDR3nt: TGTGCCAGCAGAGGGGTTTACACCGGGGAGCTGTTTTTT

v_gene: TRBV7-2
len: 16
j_gene: TRBJ1-2
abundance: NA
d_gene: NA
CDR3aa: CASSLGPGKGNYGYTF
CDR3nt: TGTGCCAGCAGCTTAGGCCCAGGGAAAGGGAACTATGGCTACACCTTC

v_gene: TRBV11-2
len: 14
j_gene: TRBJ2-7
abundance: NA
d_gene: TRBD1
CDR3aa: CASSPRTGPYEQYF
CDR3nt: TGTGCCAGCAGCCCACGGACAGGACCCTACGAGCAGTACTTC

v_gene: TRBV12-3/TRBV12-4
len: 15
j_gene: TRBJ2-7
abundance: few
d_gene: NA
CDR3aa: CASSTLALSSYEQYF
CDR3nt: TGTGCCAGCAGCACTCTAGCGTTAAGCTCCTACGAGCAGTACTTC

v_gene: TRBV10-3
len: 15
j_gene: TRBJ2-2
abundance: few
d_gene: NA
CDR3aa: CAISLATTNTGELFF
CDR3nt: TGTGCCATCAGCCTAGCGACCACGAACACCGGGGAGCTGTTTTTT